The sequence of this T cell receptor (beta chain) was determined in a study of CD4 T cells in relation to SARS-CoV-2 and coronaviruses. Study-level background: After roughly eleven days of antigen culture, PBMC TCR beta CDR3s were sequenced. No peptide or an HIV-1 Nef peptide pool served as negative control.

The study's findings and limits: In around 60% of donors, memory CD4+ clonotypes crossrecognized SARS-CoV-2 and at least one common cold coronavirus spike.

Produced via immunoSEQ multiplex PCR; TCRdb's table is partial and in-frame only. The sample carries fewer than 20,000 clones, about 80% recorded once. Unexposed donor CD4+ T cells date from 2011-2018, before the COVID-19 pandemic. Isolation of CD4+ T cells took place after about 10 days in culture. Of note for this clone: Antigen: not known.

Trimming shortened V by 3 bases and J by 5 bases, and 4 bases separated the two germline ends. Looked up from germline, CDR1 is SGHTA and CDR2 is FQGNSA. The CDR3 is made up of 11 amino acids. The chain joins TRBV7-2 to TRBJ2-5; D unresolved. This clonotype originated in a human donor in good health. Source material: CD4+ T cells from PBMCs, cultured in vitro. The CDR3 DNA is TGTGCCAGCAGCTTTAGGGAGACCCAGTACTTC. Translating gives CASSFRETQYF.